These T cell receptor beta chains were read from a single sample in a study of T cell repertoires in cytomegalovirus infection. A single record per CDR3 protein comes from TCRdb applying MiXCR to the reads. In the table there are about 440,000 distinct CDR3 sequences, roughly 30% of which are singletons. The sample consisted of PBMCs. The source of these receptors is a human donor in good health (CMV status not recorded). Some clones in this sample may be carry-over from other donors' samples. Each CDR3 is given with its conserved first and last residue. D genes are given only for firm matches. A clone size is listed for some rows: how often the clone was seen (once, few, many), or a class if it is expanded.

j_gene: TRBJ2-7; d_gene: .; len: 13; v_gene: TRBV2; abundance: few; CDR3nt: TGTGCCAGCAGTGAAGTGGGGATCCACGAGCAGTACTTC; CDR3aa: CASSEVGIHEQYF
j_gene: TRBJ2-5; d_gene: .; len: 14; v_gene: TRBV7-2; abundance: once; CDR3nt: TGTGCCAGCAGCTTAAACAGCGGTCAAGAGACCCAGTACTTC; CDR3aa: CASSLNSGQETQYF
j_gene: TRBJ2-2; d_gene: TRBD1; len: 16; v_gene: TRBV6-2/TRBV6-3; abundance: .; CDR3nt: TGTGCCAGCAGTTACGGCGGGACAGGGACGGCCGGGGAGCTGTTTTTT; CDR3aa: CASSYGGTGTAGELFF
j_gene: TRBJ2-3; d_gene: TRBD1; len: 13; v_gene: TRBV29-1; abundance: few; CDR3nt: TGCAGCGTTGAAAAGGGGGCCACAGATACGCAGTATTTT; CDR3aa: CSVEKGATDTQYF
j_gene: TRBJ2-3; d_gene: .; len: 15; v_gene: TRBV7-8; abundance: few; CDR3nt: TGTGCCAGCAGCTTCGACCGGAGCAGCACAGATACGCAGTATTTT; CDR3aa: CASSFDRSSTDTQYF
j_gene: TRBJ2-3; d_gene: TRBD1; len: 14; v_gene: TRBV7-9; abundance: few; CDR3nt: TGTGCCAGCAGCCCGGACAGGGCCACAGATACGCAGTATTTT; CDR3aa: CASSPDRATDTQYF
j_gene: TRBJ2-2; d_gene: TRBD2; len: 14; v_gene: TRBV20-1; abundance: few; CDR3nt: TGCAGTGCTGGACTAGCGGCGAACACCGGGGAGCTGTTTTTT; CDR3aa: CSAGLAANTGELFF
j_gene: TRBJ2-7; d_gene: TRBD1; len: 13; v_gene: TRBV7-6; abundance: .; CDR3nt: TGTGCCAGCAGGCACCGGGACAGCTACGAGCAGTACTTC; CDR3aa: CASRHRDSYEQYF
j_gene: TRBJ2-1; d_gene: TRBD2; len: 14; v_gene: TRBV7-6; abundance: .; CDR3nt: TGTGCCAGCAGCTTCGCTACTAGCGGGAATGAGCAGTTCTTC; CDR3aa: CASSFATSGNEQFF
j_gene: TRBJ2-2; d_gene: TRBD2; len: 16; v_gene: TRBV7-2; abundance: many; CDR3nt: TGTGCCAGCAGCCCGAGACTAGCGGGGAACACCGGGGAGCTGTTTTTT; CDR3aa: CASSPRLAGNTGELFF
j_gene: TRBJ2-7; d_gene: .; len: 18; v_gene: TRBV5-1; abundance: .; CDR3nt: TGCGCCAGCAGCCTGATACCGATGCCAATGCAGGGAGCCTACGAGCAGTACTTC; CDR3aa: CASSLIPMPMQGAYEQYF
j_gene: TRBJ2-5; d_gene: .; len: 11; v_gene: TRBV29-1; abundance: few; CDR3nt: TGCAGCGCCCGCGGGACCGAGACCCAGTACTTC; CDR3aa: CSARGTETQYF